These 32 T cell receptor beta chains were sequenced from one sample in a study of molecular identifiers for immune sequencing clone quantification. TCRdb used MiXCR to reprocess the PCR reads, holding one entry per CDR3 protein. The sample lists more than 85,000 distinct CDR3 sequences; roughly a third were seen once. Sequenced: naive CD8+ T cells from blood, with Jurkat cell RNA spiked in. Regarding subset: FACS-sorted CD8+CD4-CCR7+CD45RA+ naive T cells. These receptor sequences come from a human donor in good health. Some libraries in this study had Jurkat cell RNA spiked in.

This clonotype was found a few times. V usage is TRBV6-5 and J usage is TRBJ2-2, with D possibly TRBD1 on 7 matching bases. The CDR3 totals 17 residues. Germline CDR1 is MNHEY and CDR2 is SVGAGI. V lost 0 bases and J lost 7, with 18 bases in between. For the CDR3, the DNA is TGTGCCAGCAGTTACTCGACTCACCAGGGGGAGGTCGGGGAGCTGTTTTTT. Its translation is CASSYSTHQGEVGELFF.

This clonotype was observed many times. The chain joins TRBV12-3 or TRBV12-4 to TRBJ2-3, with D possibly being TRBD2 (6 bases). This CDR3 region has 17 residues. Trimming shortened V by 6 bases and J by 2 bases, and 21 bases separated the two germline ends. For the CDR3, the DNA is TGTGCCAGCAGCCACCGGGACTCGCACCGGGCCACAGATACGCAGTATTTT. Encoded protein: CASSHRDSHRATDTQYF.

J is TRBJ2-5 and V is TRBV15; D is perhaps TRBD2 (6 bases). Per the germline V gene, CDR1 is LNHNV and CDR2 is YYDKDF (reference sequence). The CDR3 is 13 amino acids. V lost 5 bases and J 3 bases, leaving 10 bases between the germline ends. CDR3 loop: CATSGGLEETQYF. The CDR3 nucleotides read TGTGCCACCAGCGGGGGGTTGGAAGAGACCCAGTACTTC. Supplemented by reference TRBV15 and TRBJ2-5, the full variable domain reads DAMVIQNPRYQVTQFGKPVTLSCSQTLNHNVMYWYQQKSSQAPKLLFHYYDKDFNNEADTPDNFQSRRPNTSFCFLDIRSPGLGDTAMYLCATSGGLEETQYFGPGTRLLVL.

The chain employs TRBV12-3 or TRBV12-4 and TRBJ2-7; the D is unclear. There are 12 residues in the CDR3. V lost 10 bases and J lost 5, with 15 bases in between. The CDR3 coding sequence is TGTGCCACCGCTCGGGCTCGCGACGAGCAGTACTTC. Translating it yields CATARARDEQYF.

This chain connects TRBV28 to TRBJ2-7, with D possibly matching TRBD2 (5 bases). Germline-derived CDR1 and CDR2 are MDHEN and SYDVKM. V was pared by 1 base and J by 6 bases, with 7 bases between. The CDR3 totals 12 residues. The CDR3 protein is CASSLYGGEQYF. DNA for the CDR3: TGTGCCAGCAGTTTATATGGAGGCGAGCAGTACTTC.

For this clonotype: One end of the junction fails to match germline, which may point to a read error. The V gene is TRBV11-2, the J gene TRBJ2-7; unclear D gene. The CDR3 spans 12 residues. The germline V gene encodes CDR1 SGHAT and CDR2 FQNNGV. CDR3: CASSIDVYEQYF. CDR3 in DNA: TGTGCCAGCAGCATAGACGTGTACGAGCAGTACTTC.

CDR3 nucleotides: TGTGCCAGCAGCTCTATCCCGTCCGAGCAGTACTTC. The encoded protein is CASSSIPSEQYF. The rearrangement links TRBV28 to TRBJ2-7, with D unresolved. V gave up 6 bases and J gave up 6 bases, with 12 bases separating them. The CDR3 has 12 residues. CDR1 is MDHEN, CDR2 SYDVKM, per germline.

The chain has TRBV19 and TRBJ2-2; no reliable D call. From germline, CDR1 is LNHDA and CDR2 SQIVND (reference sequence). This CDR3 contains 14 residues. Trimming took 5 bases from V and 2 from J, leaving 9 bases between them. The CDR3: CASSRVVNTGELFF. The CDR3 region has the DNA TGTGCCAGTAGTCGGGTTGTTAACACCGGGGAGCTGTTTTTT.

This chain uses TRBV27 with TRBJ2-3; 7 nucleotides align to TRBD2. The CDR3 covers 14 residues. CDR1 and CDR2 from the germline V gene are MNHEY and SMNVEV (reference sequence). V shed 10 bases and J 4 bases; nucleotides not matched to a gene: 11. For the CDR3, the DNA is TGTGCCACGTCCTTTCGACTAGCTGCAGATACGCAGTATTTT. This codes for CATSFRLAADTQYF.

This clonotype came up a few times. The chain uses TRBV12-3 or TRBV12-4 and TRBJ2-3; tentatively, D is TRBD2 (6 bases). The CDR3 covers 14 residues. Trimming stripped 6 bases from V and 3 bases from J, with 13 bases between. CDR3: CASSPPSATDTQYF. The CDR3 DNA sequence: TGTGCCAGCAGCCCCCCTAGCGCGACAGATACGCAGTATTTT.

Notes on this clonotype: Compared with germline, one end of the junction differs, possibly owing to a read error. The chain has TRBV19 and TRBJ2-3, with D hard to call. The CDR3 is 13 amino acids. CDR1 and CDR2 from the germline V gene are LNHDA and SQIVND (reference sequence). The CDR3 loop reads CVSSMAQWDTQYF. DNA for the CDR3: TGTGTCAGTAGTATGGCCCAGTGGGATACGCAGTATTTT.

To note about this clonotype: A much larger clone sits a single nucleotide away, making a read error possible. This chain links TRBV7-9 with TRBJ2-3; D gene unclear. Germline values: CDR1 SEHNR, CDR2 FQNEAQ (reference sequence). The CDR3 totals 13 residues. V was shortened by 8 bases and J by 2 bases, with 11 bases between the two germline ends. The CDR3 DNA sequence: TGTGCCAGCCGCCCATGGAACACAGATACGCAGTATTTT. Amino acid sequence: CASRPWNTDTQYF.

The chain recombines TRBV28 with TRBJ2-5, with unresolved D. The CDR3 totals 15 residues. The germline V gene encodes CDR1 MDHEN and CDR2 SYDVKM. The V and J ends lost 2 bases and 5 bases respectively, with 15 bases between them. CDR3 DNA sequence: TGTGCCAGCAGTTTAGGGTTCCTTGAGGAGGAGACCCAGTACTTC. Protein product: CASSLGFLEEETQYF.

Notes on this clonotype: One base away lies a much larger clone, so this may be a sequencing read error. The CDR3 loop is CASSPGLAGYRRFF. Here the CDR3 DNA reads TGTGCCAGCAGTCCGGGACTAGCGGGATACAGGCGGTTCTTC. The chain couples TRBV6-5 to TRBJ2-1; 13 positions match TRBD2. Unmatched junction bases numbered 10, after V lost 5 bases and J lost 15 bases. The CDR3 has 14 amino acids. From germline, CDR1 is MNHEY and CDR2 SVGAGI.

Comments on this clonotype: A much larger clone differs from this one at a single base, so this may be a read error. The chain uses TRBV28 and TRBJ2-7; D possibly corresponds to TRBD1 (7 bases). Trimming pared 6 bases from V and 5 bases from J, leaving 17 bases between. This CDR3 contains 14 residues. The germline V gene encodes CDR1 MDHEN and CDR2 SYDVKM. CDR3: CASSPQGGQDEQYF. The CDR3 nucleotides are TGTGCCAGCAGCCCTCAGGGGGGTCAGGACGAGCAGTACTTC.

V and J are TRBV7-9 and TRBJ2-7; 7 nucleotides line up with TRBD2. CDR1 and CDR2 from the germline V gene are SEHNR and FQNEAQ (reference sequence). The ends lost 5 bases at V and 3 bases at J; junction bases unmatched: 7. There are 14 residues in the CDR3. CDR3: CASSPGRPNYEQYF. For the CDR3, the DNA is TGTGCCAGCAGCCCCGGGAGGCCGAACTACGAGCAGTACTTC.

V gene TRBV19 combines with J gene TRBJ2-7; 16 nucleotides align to TRBD2. Germline CDR1 is LNHDA and CDR2 is SQIVND (reference sequence). The CDR3 loop spans 19 amino acids. Germline trimming cut 0 bases from V and 7 bases from J; bases unmatched to any gene: 12. Here the CDR3 DNA reads TGTGCCAGTAGTATAGAATCGGGACTAGCGGGAGGGCCGCTGGTGGAGCAGTACTTC. This gives the protein CASSIESGLAGGPLVEQYF. Variable domain in full (rest from reference TRBV19 and TRBJ2-7): DGGITQSPKYLFRKEGQNVTLSCEQNLNHDAMYWYRQDPGQGLRLIYYSQIVNDFQKGDIAEGYSVSREKKESFPLTVTSAQKNPTAFYLCASSIESGLAGGPLVEQYFGPGTRLTVT.

This clonotype was found many times. This chain joins TRBV12-3 or TRBV12-4 and TRBJ1-1; no reliable D call. The CDR3 is 11 residues long. The V end was cut by 7 bases, the J end by 5 bases, with 8 bases between. The CDR3 nucleotides read TGTGCCAGCAAGAAAGGGACTGAAGCTTTCTTT. Translating it yields CASKKGTEAFF.

This clonotype was picked up many times. The V call is TRBV5-1, the J call TRBJ2-2; D ambiguous. With 4 bases removed from V and 6 bases from J, the gap between germline ends came to 10 bases. Per germline, CDR1 SGHRS and CDR2 YFSETQ. This CDR3 is 13 amino acids long. CDR3 region: CASSAYLAGELFF. The CDR3, as DNA: TGCGCCAGCAGCGCCTACCTAGCCGGGGAGCTGTTTTTT. The whole variable domain, filled in from reference TRBV5-1 and TRBJ2-2, reads KAGVTQTPRYLIKTRGQQVTLSCSPISGHRSVSWYQQTPGQGLQFLFEYFSETQRNKGNFPGRFSGRQFSNSRSEMNVSTLELGDSALYLCASSAYLAGELFFGEGSRLTVL.

The rearrangement uses TRBV2 and TRBJ1-2, with unresolved D. Trimming removed 3 bases from V and 7 bases from J, with 9 bases in between. Per germline, CDR1 SNHLY and CDR2 FYNNEI. The CDR3 covers 12 residues. The CDR3 loop is CASSDAGSGYTF. The CDR3 DNA is TGTGCCAGCAGTGATGCTGGCTCTGGCTACACCTTC.

Details on this clonotype: A much more abundant neighbour one base away suggests this may be a read error. The V gene is TRBV7-9, the J gene TRBJ2-5, with a tentative D call TRBD2 (5 bases). Between the trimmed V and J ends, which lost 5 bases and 2 bases, there was a span of 12 bases. CDR3 length equals 14 residues. Per the germline V gene, CDR1 is SEHNR and CDR2 is FQNEAQ (reference sequence). The DNA for the CDR3 is TGTGCCAGCAGCGTCGGACTGATACAAGAGACCCAGTACTTC. Translated: CASSVGLIQETQYF.

Points on this clonotype: This may come from a read error, since a much larger clone is one base off. The chain combines TRBV28 with TRBJ2-7, with 7 positions matching TRBD2. Germline CDR1 reads MDHEN; CDR2 reads SYDVKM. This CDR3 is 17 amino acids long. This CDR3 reads CASSPHSREYKPYEQHF. CDR3 DNA sequence: TGTGCCAGCAGCCCCCACTCGCGGGAGTATAAGCCCTACGAGCAGCACTTC.

This clonotype was recorded at least ten times. This rearrangement joins TRBV7-2 to TRBJ2-5; 7 bases match TRBD2. The trim removed 5 bases at V and 1 base at J, leaving 7 bases unmatched. CDR3 length: 15 amino acids. The V gene's germline CDR1 is SGHTA and CDR2 FQGNSA. CDR3 amino acids: CASSAHLAAQETQYF. Written as DNA, the CDR3 is TGTGCCAGCAGCGCCCACCTAGCGGCCCAAGAGACCCAGTACTTC.

This clonotype came up many times. The chain carries TRBV20-1 and TRBJ2-7; weak D call: TRBD2 (5 bases). The CDR3 runs to 13 residues. The germline gives CDR1 DFQATT, CDR2 SNEGSKA (reference sequence). The V gene lost 7 bases and the J gene lost 0 bases, with 13 bases spanning the gap. This CDR3 reads CSGASPSSYEQYF. In DNA form, the CDR3 reads TGCAGTGGCGCTAGCCCTAGCTCCTACGAGCAGTACTTC.

As for this clonotype: A read error may be the cause here, since a much bigger clone is one base away. The V and J genes are TRBV28 and TRBJ1-5; D possibly corresponds to TRBD1 (6 bases). The CDR3 length is 15 residues. CDR1 and CDR2 (germline): MDHEN, SYDVKM. In DNA, the CDR3 is TGTGCCAGCAGTTTGCGGGGGGGCGTAGGTGAGCCCCAGCTTTTT. It specifies CASSLRGGVGEPQLF.

The chain couples TRBV19 to TRBJ1-1; D is ambiguous. Per the germline V gene, CDR1 is LNHDA and CDR2 is SQIVND (reference sequence). The CDR3 is made up of 13 amino acids. The ends were cut back, 3 bases at V and 5 bases at J, with 10 bases in the middle. DNA for the CDR3: TGTGCCAGTAGTATGAGTGGACGGACTGAAGCTTTCTTT. This translates into CASSMSGRTEAFF.

The rearrangement links TRBV7-8 to TRBJ2-3; 11 bases line up with TRBD2. J gave up 10 bases and V 3 bases, and 6 bases lay outside the gene matches. The CDR3 runs to 14 residues. Germline V gives CDR1 SGHVS, CDR2 FQNEAQ. The CDR3 reads CASSFSGRGDAQYF. CDR3 sequence (DNA): TGTGCCAGCAGCTTTAGCGGGAGGGGCGATGCGCAGTATTTT.

This clonotype was seen ten or more times. The chain has TRBV28 and TRBJ2-6, with TRBD1 matching 8 bases. This CDR3 contains 18 residues. From germline, CDR1 is MDHEN and CDR2 SYDVKM. V lost 1 base, J lost 3 bases, and 8 bases stayed unmatched. CDR3 residues: CASSLLGQGPLGANVLTF. The CDR3 region has the DNA TGTGCCAGCAGTTTATTAGGACAGGGCCCCCTTGGGGCCAACGTCCTGACTTTC.

Notes on this clonotype: Given a much more abundant clone one base away, this may be a read error. The chain recombines TRBV28 with TRBJ1-1; D uncertain. The CDR3 spans 8 residues. Germline V gene data show CDR1 as MDHEN and CDR2 as SYDVKM. CDR3 in amino acids: CRNTGAFF. CDR3 DNA sequence: TGTCGGAACACTGGAGCTTTCTTT.

This clonotype was seen more than once but under ten times. V gene TRBV10-1 combines with J gene TRBJ2-2, with 7 nucleotides matching TRBD2. The CDR3 extends over 15 amino acids. Losses at the gene ends were 8 bases for V and 5 bases for J; bases not matched to a gene: 11. Germline CDR1 reads WNHNN; CDR2 reads SYGVQD (reference sequence). In DNA, the CDR3 is TGCGCCAGCGCTCCTACTAGCGCCACGACCGGGGAGCTGTTTTTT. This codes for CASAPTSATTGELFF.

The gene calls are TRBV6-5 and TRBJ1-1, with a possible D match to TRBD1 (6 bases). Germline V gene lookup returns CDR1 MNHEY and CDR2 SVGAGI. This CDR3 has 13 residues. V shed 4 bases and J shed 4 bases, with 10 bases lying between them. The CDR3 loop is CASSSGTTTEAFF. The CDR3, as DNA: TGTGCCAGCAGTTCAGGGACAACCACTGAAGCTTTCTTT.

The chain employs TRBV5-1 and TRBJ1-1; no reliable D call. This CDR3 is built from 13 residues. V lost 6 bases, J lost 5 bases, and 14 bases lay in between. Per germline, CDR1 SGHRS and CDR2 YFSETQ. This CDR3 reads CASTWNGGTEAFF. DNA of the CDR3: TGCGCCAGCACCTGGAACGGCGGGACTGAAGCTTTCTTT.